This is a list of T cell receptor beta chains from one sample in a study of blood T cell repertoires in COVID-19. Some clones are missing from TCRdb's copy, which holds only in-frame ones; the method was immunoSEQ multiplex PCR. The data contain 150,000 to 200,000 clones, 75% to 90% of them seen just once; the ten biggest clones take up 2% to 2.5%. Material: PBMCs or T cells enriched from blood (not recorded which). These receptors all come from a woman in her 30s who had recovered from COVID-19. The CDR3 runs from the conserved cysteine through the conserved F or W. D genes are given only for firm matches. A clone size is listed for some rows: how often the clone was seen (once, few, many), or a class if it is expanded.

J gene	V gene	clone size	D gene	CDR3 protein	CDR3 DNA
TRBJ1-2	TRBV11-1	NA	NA	CASSWQTGNYGYTF	TGTGCCAGCAGCTGGCAAACAGGCAACTATGGCTACACCTTC
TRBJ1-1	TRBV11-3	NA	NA	CASSPPWGPDTEAFF	TGTGCCAGCAGCCCTCCTTGGGGGCCCGACACTGAAGCTTTCTTT
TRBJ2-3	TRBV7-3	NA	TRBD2	CASSLLAGYTDTQYF	TGTGCCAGCAGCTTGTTAGCGGGGTACACAGATACGCAGTATTTT
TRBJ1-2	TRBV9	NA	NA	CASSVDRVSGYTF	TGTGCCAGCAGCGTAGACCGGGTGAGTGGCTACACCTTC
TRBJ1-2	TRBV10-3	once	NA	CAISETGSYGYTF	TGTGCCATCAGTGAGACAGGGTCTTATGGCTACACCTTC
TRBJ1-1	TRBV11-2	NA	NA	CASSLAPGPHGFF	TGTGCCAGCAGCTTAGCACCGGGTCCCCATGGTTTCTTT
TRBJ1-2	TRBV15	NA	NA	CATSREETYGYTF	TGTGCCACCAGCAGGGAGGAGACCTATGGCTACACCTTC
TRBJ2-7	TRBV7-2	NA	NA	CASSDRNYNEQYF	TGTGCCAGCAGCGACAGAAATTACAACGAGCAGTACTTC
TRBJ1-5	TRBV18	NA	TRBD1	CASSPRPTGAVMGNQPQHF	TGTGCCAGCTCACCTAGGCCGACAGGGGCGGTGATGGGCAATCAGCCCCAGCATTTT
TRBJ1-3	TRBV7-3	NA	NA	CASSSIHGPLVSGNTIYF	TGTGCCAGCAGCTCCATACATGGTCCCCTGGTCTCTGGAAACACCATATATTTT
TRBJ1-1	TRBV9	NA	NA	CASSDEGGRDTEAFF	TGTGCCAGCAGCGATGAAGGGGGGAGGGACACTGAAGCTTTCTTT
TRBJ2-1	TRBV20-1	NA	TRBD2	CSASSGGFYNEQFF	TGCAGTGCTAGTAGCGGGGGATTCTACAATGAGCAGTTCTTC
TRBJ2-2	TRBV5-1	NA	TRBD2	CASSLGVAGAGELFF	TGCGCCAGCAGCTTGGGTGTAGCGGGAGCCGGGGAGCTGTTTTTT
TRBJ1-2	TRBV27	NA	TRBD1	CASSLGQGNYGYTF	TGTGCCAGCAGTTTAGGACAGGGAAACTATGGCTACACCTTC
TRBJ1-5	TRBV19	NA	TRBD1	CASSTDRGTQPQHF	TGTGCCAGTAGTACCGACAGGGGTACTCAGCCCCAGCATTTT
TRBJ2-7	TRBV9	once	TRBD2	CASSQSSGGAYEQYF	TGTGCCAGCAGCCAGAGTAGCGGGGGGGCCTACGAGCAGTACTTC
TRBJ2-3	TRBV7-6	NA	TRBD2	CASSLAKGTSGFTDTQYF	TGTGCCAGCAGCTTAGCTAAAGGGACTAGCGGGTTCACAGATACGCAGTATTTT
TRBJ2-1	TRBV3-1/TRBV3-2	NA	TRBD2	CASSRTSGGYNEQFF	TGTGCCAGCAGCCGGACTAGCGGGGGCTACAATGAGCAGTTCTTC
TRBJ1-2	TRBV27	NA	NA	CAGQGKEQAGYTF	TGTGCCGGGCAGGGGAAGGAACAGGCTGGCTACACCTTC
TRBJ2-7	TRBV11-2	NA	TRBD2	CASSLPRPSGSINYEQYF	TGTGCCAGCAGCTTACCCCGCCCTAGCGGGAGTATTAACTACGAGCAGTACTTC
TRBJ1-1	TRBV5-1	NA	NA	CASSLDRASGMNTEAFF	TGCGCCAGCAGCTTGGACAGGGCGTCGGGAATGAACACTGAAGCTTTCTTT
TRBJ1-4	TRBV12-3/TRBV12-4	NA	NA	CASSLIRGEKLFF	TGTGCCAGCAGTTTAATCCGGGGTGAAAAACTGTTTTTT
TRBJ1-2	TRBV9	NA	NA	CASSDGRHPNGYTF	TGTGCCAGCAGCGACGGCAGGCACCCAAATGGCTACACCTTC
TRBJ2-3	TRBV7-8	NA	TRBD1	CASSQRDRGRSGTDTQYF	TGTGCCAGCAGTCAAAGGGACAGGGGGCGATCGGGCACAGATACGCAGTATTTT
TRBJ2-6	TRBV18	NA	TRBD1	CASSPGQGTPADSGANVLTF	TGTGCCAGCTCACCCGGACAGGGAACTCCAGCTGATTCTGGGGCCAACGTCCTGACTTTC
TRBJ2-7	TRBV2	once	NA	CASSSGVTYEQYF	TGTGCCAGCAGTTCAGGGGTCACCTACGAGCAGTACTTC
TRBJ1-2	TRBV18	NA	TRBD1	CASSPGFEGGVSYGYTF	TGTGCCAGCTCACCAGGGTTCGAAGGGGGCGTAAGCTATGGCTACACCTTC
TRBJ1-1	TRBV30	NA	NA	CAWSVRRGLGTEAFF	TGTGCCTGGAGTGTACGCCGGGGTCTCGGGACTGAAGCTTTCTTT
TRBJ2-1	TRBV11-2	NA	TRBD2	CASSETSGIPNEQFF	TGTGCCAGCAGCGAAACTAGCGGGATCCCCAATGAGCAGTTCTTC
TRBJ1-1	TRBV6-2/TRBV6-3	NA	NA	CASSYLQVGNTEAFF	TGTGCCAGCAGTTACCTCCAGGTGGGGAACACTGAAGCTTTCTTT
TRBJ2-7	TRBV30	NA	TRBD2	CAWSVGPLAGEDEQYF	TGTGCCTGGAGTGTTGGGCCCCTAGCGGGAGAGGACGAGCAGTACTTC
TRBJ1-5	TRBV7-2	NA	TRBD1	CASSLVGQGSGQPQHF	TGTGCCAGCAGCTTAGTGGGACAGGGATCGGGGCAGCCCCAGCATTTT
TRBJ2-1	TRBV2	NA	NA	CASSGLATRYNEQFF	TGTGCCAGCAGTGGTTTGGCTACTAGATACAATGAGCAGTTCTTC
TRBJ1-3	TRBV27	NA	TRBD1	CASSRTGGMGWSGNTIYF	TGTGCCAGCAGTAGGACAGGTGGGATGGGATGGTCGGGAAACACCATATATTTT